The rows below give T cell receptor beta chains drawn from one sample of a study of T cell repertoires in cytomegalovirus infection. TCRdb called the reads again in MiXCR, with one record for every CDR3 protein. The table has 150,000 or so distinct CDR3 sequences, less than 25% seen once. Material for sequencing was PBMCs. These receptors were taken from a human donor in good health (CMV status not recorded). Some clones in this sample may be carry-over from other donors' samples. The CDR3 runs from the conserved cysteine through the conserved F or W. The order of the fields is J gene, D gene, V gene, clone size, CDR3 DNA, CDR3 protein. D genes are given only for firm matches. The size field is filled for only some rows; it gives once, few, many or a size class.

TRBJ2-3 TRBD2 TRBV6-5 once TGTGCCAGCAGGTCTCCTACTACTAGCGGGGCCTCTGTTACGCAGTATTTT CASRSPTTSGASVTQYF
TRBJ1-2 NA TRBV28 NA TGTGCCAGCAGTCCACACGCGGGGGTGCCCTTTTACACCTTC CASSPHAGVPFYTF
TRBJ1-3 TRBD1 TRBV7-8 many TGTGCCAGCAGCCCCCGGACAGGGCGAGGAAACACCATATATTTT CASSPRTGRGNTIYF
TRBJ1-2 TRBD1 TRBV27 once TGTGCCAGCAGACCAGGGACAGGGCGGACTAACTATGGCTACACCTTC CASRPGTGRTNYGYTF
TRBJ1-1 NA TRBV29-1 many TGCAGCGCCAAAACACGGGCGGGAAACACTGAAGCTTTCTTT CSAKTRAGNTEAFF
TRBJ2-3 TRBD2 TRBV7-2 many TGTGCCAGCAGCCTCTACCTGGTTAGCGGGAGGGCCGACACGCAGTATTTT CASSLYLVSGRADTQYF
TRBJ2-3 TRBD2 TRBV6-5 NA TGTGCCAGCAGTTGGGGGGTAGCGGGAGGCCCAGATACGCAGTATTTT CASSWGVAGGPDTQYF
TRBJ2-7 TRBD1 TRBV5-6 once TGTGCCAGCAGCTTGGAGGGGACAGCTGTCTACCAGCAGTACTTC CASSLEGTAVYQQYF
TRBJ1-1 TRBD1 TRBV7-6 many TGTGCCAGCAGCTTAGGGGGAGGGGGCACCACTGAAGCTTTCTTT CASSLGGGGTTEAFF
TRBJ1-1 NA TRBV7-2 many TGTGCCAGCAGCTTAGAGGTACTGAACACTGAAGCTTTCTTT CASSLEVLNTEAFF